This T cell receptor beta chain is from a study of T-cell reconstitution after alpha-beta-depleted transplantation in children. V shed 9 bases, J shed 1 base, and the junction held 5 bases outside the gene matches. The CDR3 has 14 amino acids. Germline V CDR1 and CDR2: ENHRY, SYGVKD. Unique molecular identifiers featured in how the TCRbeta library was prepared. From the PCR reads, TCRdb called clonotypes with MiXCR, one entry per CDR3 protein. The sample lists 350,000 to 400,000 distinct CDR3 sequences, just over 20% occurring once. This clonotype came up many times. This TCR derives from a human donor who donated a stem cell graft to a child with acute myeloid leukemia. The rearrangement links TRBV10-3 to TRBJ2-7; the match to TRBD2 covers 11 bases. Sequencing used PBMCs from the stem cell graft donor, obtained from the stem cell graft. In nucleotides, the CDR3 is TGTGCCATTAGCGGGAGGGCCGGATCCTACGAGCAGTACTTC. Its translation: CAISGRAGSYEQYF.